This TCR beta chain was profiled in a study of blood T cell repertoires in COVID-19. The age range of participants was about 18 to 100 years, with residence in fewer than 25 US areas. In assigning cohorts, the study relied on participant-reported clinical history. For recovered donors of Cohort 3, there were two negative PCRs, clearance, or symptom resolution. Germline V gives CDR1 LGHNT, CDR2 FRNRAP. The CDR3 extends over 14 amino acids. Losses at the gene ends were 4 bases for V and 2 bases for J; bases not matched to a gene: 3. The assay was immunoSEQ multiplex PCR, and TCRdb's table has in-frame clones only and misses some. The data hold over 300,000 clones, with 70% to 90% observed a single time.

This sequence was found in a man younger than 45 who had recovered from COVID-19. Sample: PBMCs or T cells enriched from blood (not recorded which). This chain links TRBV12-5 with TRBJ1-2; 8 positions agree with TRBD1. CDR3 in amino acids: CASGSGQGNYGYTF. The DNA of the CDR3 is TGTGCTAGTGGTTCAGGACAGGGCAACTATGGCTACACCTTC.